One T cell receptor beta chain is described in this entry. Its antigen is unidentified. Clones were read by immunoSEQ multiplex PCR, and TCRdb kept only the in-frame ones, dropping some. Among under 80,000 clones listed, over 65% were seen once. The CDR3 is 14 residues long. Trimming took 5 bases from V and 3 from J; bases not matched to a gene: 5. Germline V CDR1 and CDR2: ENHRY, SYGVKD. This sample is drawn from a study of vaccination effects on CD4 cells after COVID-19. Before sequencing, viral peptide pools were used by the ViraFEST assay to expand antigen-specific CD4+ T cells. Researchers isolated CD4+ T cells once about 11 days of culture had elapsed. PCR-confirmed SARS-CoV-2 infection occurred in the person between March and December 2020. In culture with approximately 10 IU/ml IL-2 and roughly 9.7 ug/ml peptides, PBMC were grown at two million per well. The negative control culture used an HIV-1 Nef peptide pool.

V is TRBV10-3 and J is TRBJ2-5; 8 nucleotides match TRBD1. The clonotype was recovered from a human donor who had a prior SARS-CoV-2 infection. The source material was CD4+ T cells from PBMCs cultured with HIV peptides, sampled before COVID-19 vaccination. Specified subset: HIV-1 Nef peptide pool negative control/reference culture. CDR3 in amino acids: CAISRDRYKETQYF. DNA of the CDR3: TGTGCCATCAGTCGGGACAGGTATAAAGAGACCCAGTACTTC.